These 14 T cell receptor beta chains were all obtained from the same sample, sequenced in a study of control samples from healthy donors and cancer patients (dated by TCRdb to 2018 to 2020). Library creation used the immunoSEQ multiplex PCR assay. Imported from immuneACCESS, the table was reduced by TCRdb to in-frame sequences with V and J called. These copies leave out some clones; in studies compared against another copy, an unresolved V gene accounts for under half, and the cause of the remainder is not known. This sample's listing comprises approximately 190,000 clones. The top ten hold around 2% of the sample. Sequencing input: blood. The receptors were sampled from a woman under 40 in good health.

The chain uses TRBV28 and TRBJ1-3; D unclear. The CDR3 length is 14 residues. CDR1 and CDR2 (germline): MDHEN, SYDVKM. Trimming removed 0 bases from V and 2 bases from J, with 5 bases in between. CDR3: CASSLWGTGNTIYF. The CDR3 DNA reads as TGTGCCAGCAGTTTATGGGGAACTGGAAACACCATATATTTT.

The J gene is TRBJ1-2, the V gene TRBV30; 7 bases are a match to TRBD1. The CDR3 is 17 amino acids. The V gene's germline CDR1 is GTSNPN and CDR2 SVGIG (reference sequence). The V gene end was trimmed by 5 bases and the J gene end by 0 bases; junction bases not matched to a gene: 15. The CDR3 loop reads CAWRLRDRIYTNYGYTF. CDR3 bases: TGTGCCTGGCGCCTCCGGGACAGAATCTATACTAACTATGGCTACACCTTC.

The chain combines TRBV4-1 with TRBJ1-3, with D tentatively TRBD1 (5 bases). Germline CDR1 is MGHRA and CDR2 is YSYEKL. Deletions cut 3 bases from V and 1 base from J, with 16 bases between. CDR3 length: 17 amino acids. CDR3 in DNA: TGCGCCAGCAGCCATAACGCAGGGACCGGGTCTGGAAACACCATATATTTT. Translating gives CASSHNAGTGSGNTIYF.

The chain is built from TRBV12-3 or TRBV12-4 and TRBJ1-2; D remains unclear. With 5 bases removed from V and 7 bases from J, the gap between germline ends came to 14 bases. This CDR3 spans 13 amino acids. CDR3 DNA sequence: TGTGCCAGCAGTCGAGCGGCGGGAAGTGGCTACACCTTC. Translation gives CASSRAAGSGYTF.

The chain links TRBV5-5 to TRBJ2-2; TRBD1 aligns across 9 bases. The CDR3 length is 17 residues. Germline values: CDR1 SGHKS, CDR2 YYEKEE (reference sequence). With 2 bases clipped from V and 3 bases from J, the junction kept 8 bases outside the gene matches. CDR3 protein: CASSLTTGGLYTGELFF. Written as DNA, the CDR3 is TGTGCCAGCAGCTTAACGACAGGGGGTTTATACACCGGGGAGCTGTTTTTT. Full variable domain (remainder filled in from reference TRBV5-5 and TRBJ2-2): DAGVTQSPTHLIKTRGQQVTLRCSPISGHKSVSWYQQVLGQGPQFIFQYYEKEERGRGNFPDRFSARQFPNYSSELNVNALLLGDSALYLCASSLTTGGLYTGELFFGEGSRLTVL.

The genes are TRBV5-1 and TRBJ1-1; the match to TRBD1 covers 7 bases. V gave up 4 bases and J gave up 4 bases; unmatched junction bases: 10. Germline V gives CDR1 SGHRS, CDR2 YFSETQ. The CDR3 runs to 15 residues. In DNA, the CDR3 is TGCGCCAGCAGCAACAAGACAGGGTCTGGCACTGAAGCTTTCTTT. This translates into CASSNKTGSGTEAFF. The full variable domain, completed using reference TRBV5-1 and TRBJ1-1, is KAGVTQTPRYLIKTRGQQVTLSCSPISGHRSVSWYQQTPGQGLQFLFEYFSETQRNKGNFPGRFSGRQFSNSRSEMNVSTLELGDSALYLCASSNKTGSGTEAFFGQGTRLTVV.

This chain joins TRBV27 and TRBJ2-1; a weak D match, TRBD2 (6 bases). CDR3 length: 15 residues. Trimming cost V 2 bases and J 0 bases, with 8 bases left between them. Germline V CDR1 and CDR2: MNHEY, SMNVEV (reference sequence). The CDR3, as DNA: TGTGCCAGCAGTTTAGCGGGGCTCTCCTACAATGAGCAGTTCTTC. This codes for CASSLAGLSYNEQFF.

The chain is built from TRBV6-2 or TRBV6-3 and TRBJ1-2; 8 nucleotides agree with TRBD1. V lost 4 bases and J lost 0; bases outside the gene matches: 7. Germline V CDR1 and CDR2: MNHEY, SVGEGT. This CDR3 contains 16 residues. In nucleotides, the CDR3 is TGTGCCAGCAGTTCTGGACAGGGAAGAGCTAACTATGGCTACACCTTC. The encoded protein is CASSSGQGRANYGYTF.

This rearrangement joins TRBV6-1 to TRBJ1-5, with 8 positions matching TRBD1. The CDR3 has 16 amino acids. CDR1 and CDR2 (germline): MNHNS, SASEGT. The V gene end was trimmed by 2 bases and the J gene end by 5 bases; junction bases not matched to a gene: 8. CDR3 amino acids: CASSELIGQGHQPQHF. DNA of the CDR3: TGTGCCAGCAGTGAACTGATAGGACAGGGTCATCAGCCCCAGCATTTT.

This sequence joins TRBV27 and TRBJ1-2; possibly TRBD1 for D (6 bases). Trimming took 6 bases from V and 13 from J, leaving 18 bases between them. This CDR3 region has 12 residues. Germline V gene data show CDR1 as MNHEY and CDR2 as SMNVEV (reference sequence). CDR3 in amino acids: CASRDPLQGTTF. The CDR3 region has the DNA TGTGCCAGCAGGGATCCTTTACAGGGTACCACCTTC.

The gene calls are TRBV29-1 and TRBJ2-3; maybe TRBD1 (5 bases). The CDR3 is 14 amino acids. The germline gives CDR1 SQVTM, CDR2 ANQGSEA. V was pared by 5 bases and J by 1 base, with 13 bases between. The CDR3 DNA reads TGCAGCGTTTCAGGGCCCCTGCGCACAGATACGCAGTATTTT. It codes for CSVSGPLRTDTQYF.

The V and J genes are TRBV7-9 and TRBJ1-5; 8 bases are a match to TRBD1. Unmatched junction bases numbered 15, after V lost 4 bases and J lost 4 bases. Germline CDR1 SEHNR, CDR2 FQNEAQ (reference sequence). CDR3 size: 18 residues. CDR3 coding DNA: TGTGCCAGCAGCTCCGACAAATTGGGACAGGTCAGAAATCAGCCCCAGCATTTT. It encodes CASSSDKLGQVRNQPQHF.

This chain joins TRBV4-1 and TRBJ1-4, with a weak D call TRBD1 (5 bases). CDR3 length: 18 amino acids. CDR1 is MGHRA, CDR2 YSYEKL, per germline. Trimming shortened V by 3 bases and J by 1 base, and 18 bases separated the two germline ends. Here the CDR3 reads CASSHLDRFWKTNEKLFF. The CDR3 DNA reads as TGCGCCAGCAGCCACCTCGACAGATTCTGGAAAACTAATGAAAAACTGTTTTTT.

This chain links TRBV6-5 with TRBJ2-7; D may be TRBD2 (6 bases). Trimming took off 6 bases at V and 7 bases at J, with 16 bases between the two ends. CDR3 length equals 13 residues. Per the germline V gene, CDR1 is MNHEY and CDR2 is SVGAGI. The CDR3, as DNA: TGTGCCAGCAGCCTCCGGGAGCGGTTAGAGCAGTACTTC. It yields the protein CASSLRERLEQYF.